This T cell receptor beta chain was observed in a study of T cell repertoires in cytomegalovirus infection. Whole-study context: Through public TCR beta signatures, both CMV infection and matching HLA type were indicated. Study-wide points: Carriers of CMV plus the relevant HLA were identified by cumulative public TCR beta family frequency.

As to this clonotype: The antigen remains unidentified.

TCRdb used MiXCR to reprocess the reads, holding one entry per CDR3 protein. The repertoire holds just over 450,000 distinct CDR3 sequences, with approximately 42% as singletons. Germline values: CDR1 SGHVS, CDR2 FNYEAQ. This CDR3 region has 17 residues. The J segment lost 4 bases and the V segment lost 2 bases, leaving 12 bases of the junction unmatched. Material: cultured PBMCs, obtained from culture after CMV antigen stimulation. The chain combines TRBV7-6 with TRBJ2-5; 8 positions agree with TRBD2. This clonotype was obtained from a human donor in good health (CMV status not recorded). Some clones in this sample may be carry-over from other donors' samples. This CDR3 is CASSLPPSGRLAETQYF. The CDR3 region has the DNA TGTGCCAGCAGCTTACCGCCAAGCGGGAGACTCGCAGAGACCCAGTACTTC.